This T cell receptor beta chain came from a study of identical twins. TCRdb re-called the 5' RACE reads through MiXCR, storing one row per CDR3 protein. In the table there are 200,000 to 250,000 distinct CDR3 sequences, roughly 7.1% of which are singletons. This clonotype was observed at least ten times. In addition, the sample was reused for a study of T cells expressing NK-cell markers.

This receptor was obtained from a woman younger than 30 in good health. Source material: CD8+ T cells sorted from blood.

The CDR3 bases are TGTGCCAGCAGCGTAGTCGGGACTAGCGCGCACAATGAGCAGTTCTTC. This encodes CASSVVGTSAHNEQFF. The chain is built from TRBV9 and TRBJ2-1; 10 nucleotides agree with TRBD2. The junction had 5 bases not matched to a gene; V was cut back by 0 bases and J by 5 bases. Looked up from germline, CDR1 is SGDLS and CDR2 is YYNGEE. This CDR3 comprises 16 residues.